A selection of T cell receptor beta chains follows, all from one sample in a study. TCRdb ran MiXCR on the RT-PCR reads and lists one entry per CDR3 protein. The sample lists about 680,000 distinct CDR3 sequences, approximately 15% occurring once. The sequenced sample consisted of memory CD4+ T cells from blood. The receptors shown here come from a female donor in good health, serving as a healthy control. Both conserved end residues are part of each CDR3. Fields, in order: D gene, clone size, J gene, V gene, CDR3 DNA, CDR3 protein. The D gene is left open where the match is weak. Clone sizes are given selectively: once, few, many, or a class where the clone is expanded.

D gene: TRBD2; clone size: few; J gene: TRBJ2-1; V gene: TRBV5-1; CDR3 DNA: TGCGCCAGCAGCCCAATGACTAGCGGGAGCTCCTACAATGAGCAGTTCTTC; CDR3 protein: CASSPMTSGSSYNEQFF
D gene: TRBD2; clone size: NA; J gene: TRBJ2-3; V gene: TRBV7-3; CDR3 DNA: TGTGCCAGCAGCTCGGGACTAGCGGGATCGGCAGATACGCAGTATTTT; CDR3 protein: CASSSGLAGSADTQYF
D gene: NA; clone size: many; J gene: TRBJ1-6; V gene: TRBV4-3; CDR3 DNA: TGCGCCAGCAGCCTCGACCGTAGCTCCTATAATTCACCCCTCCACTTT; CDR3 protein: CASSLDRSSYNSPLHF
D gene: NA; clone size: many; J gene: TRBJ1-5; V gene: TRBV7-2; CDR3 DNA: TGTGCCAGCAGTTTAGGGCAGCAACAGCCCCAGCATTTT; CDR3 protein: CASSLGQQQPQHF
D gene: NA; clone size: NA; J gene: TRBJ2-3; V gene: TRBV7-9; CDR3 DNA: TGTGCCAGCAGCTTAGGTCAAACCGCAGATACGCAGTATTTT; CDR3 protein: CASSLGQTADTQYF
D gene: TRBD2; clone size: few; J gene: TRBJ2-1; V gene: TRBV5-1; CDR3 DNA: TGCGCCAGCAGCCCGGGAATCGGGACTAGCGGGACCTACAATGAGCAGTTCTTC; CDR3 protein: CASSPGIGTSGTYNEQFF
D gene: NA; clone size: few; J gene: TRBJ1-5; V gene: TRBV6-2/TRBV6-3; CDR3 DNA: TGTGCCAGCAGTTACTCGACCCAGGGCAATCAGCCCCAGCATTTT; CDR3 protein: CASSYSTQGNQPQHF
D gene: NA; clone size: once; J gene: TRBJ2-7; V gene: TRBV19; CDR3 DNA: TGTGCCAGAGATGCAGGGGGGCACGCCTACGAGCAGTACTTC; CDR3 protein: CARDAGGHAYEQYF
D gene: NA; clone size: many; J gene: TRBJ2-1; V gene: TRBV6-5; CDR3 DNA: TGTGCCAGCAGTGCCCGTTCCAATGAGCAGTTCTTC; CDR3 protein: CASSARSNEQFF
D gene: NA; clone size: few; J gene: TRBJ1-5; V gene: TRBV29-1; CDR3 DNA: TGCAGCGTTGCGGCAGGGGTTTTCGATCAGCCCCAGCATTTT; CDR3 protein: CSVAAGVFDQPQHF